The 28 T cell receptor beta chains given below trace back to one sample, sequenced in a study of lymphopenia after photon versus proton radiotherapy (dated by TCRdb to about 2019). Library construction relied on the immunoSEQ multiplex PCR assay. The table was pulled from immuneACCESS by TCRdb, which kept in-frame rearrangements only. Such tables lose some clones; where checked, under half of the loss comes from unresolved V genes, and the rest has no known cause. The sample data list about 7,300 clones, and over 85% of these were observed just once. In total, the top ten clones hold roughly 17% of the sample. Sequenced here: peripheral blood, sampled from a patient treated with photon-based radiotherapy. All receptors derive from a man aged 55 to 69 with cholangiocarcinoma.

This clone was recorded once. V is TRBV11-3 and J is TRBJ2-3; no definite D call. Germline V CDR1 and CDR2: SGHNT, YENEEA. The germline V and J ends were trimmed by 0 bases and 6 bases, with 13 bases remaining between them. This CDR3 has 15 amino acids. The CDR3 spells CASSLDGSYEDTQYF. The DNA of the CDR3 is TGTGCCAGCAGCTTAGATGGGTCCTATGAGGATACGCAGTATTTT.

This clone was seen a few times. The chain uses TRBV6-6 and TRBJ2-1; TRBD2 matches 11 bases. CDR3 length: 13 residues. Germline CDR1 reads MNHNY; CDR2 reads SVGAGI (reference sequence). With 8 bases clipped from V and 8 bases from J, the junction kept 5 bases outside the gene matches. CDR3 nucleotide sequence: TGTGCCAGCTTAGCGGGAGGGGGGCATGAGCAGTTCTTC. Amino acids: CASLAGGGHEQFF.

The CDR3 region has the DNA TGCGCCAGCAGCTTGATAGGAGAGACCCAGTACTTC. This encodes CASSLIGETQYF. The V call is TRBV5-1, the J call TRBJ2-5; no clear D gene. The germline gives CDR1 SGHRS, CDR2 YFSETQ. There are 12 residues in the CDR3. Trimming took off 1 base at V and 4 bases at J, with 5 bases between the two ends.

The chain recombines TRBV29-1 with TRBJ1-5; tentative D call: TRBD1 (6 bases). The CDR3 totals 12 residues. Between the trimmed V and J ends, which lost 4 bases and 4 bases, there was a span of 8 bases. Germline V lookup: CDR1 SQVTM, CDR2 ANQGSEA. CDR3 loop: CSVGGGNQPQHF. The CDR3 nucleotides are TGCAGCGTTGGAGGGGGGAATCAGCCCCAGCATTTT. The full variable domain, completed using reference TRBV29-1 and TRBJ1-5, is SAVISQKPSRDICQRGTSLTIQCQVDSQVTMMFWYRQQPGQSLTLIATANQGSEATYESGFVIDKFPISRPNLTFSTLTVSNMSPEDSSIYLCSVGGGNQPQHFGDGTRLSIL.

This chain connects TRBV9 to TRBJ1-4; TRBD1 might be the D (5 bases). The CDR3 runs 15 residues. V lost 1 base to trimming and J lost 4 bases, with 11 bases between them. CDR1 and CDR2 from the germline V gene are SGDLS and YYNGEE. The CDR3 sequence: CASSVRPGLNEKLFF. CDR3 coding DNA: TGTGCCAGCAGCGTACGGCCAGGGCTTAATGAAAAACTGTTTTTT.

The V gene is TRBV18, the J gene TRBJ2-2; the D gene is possibly TRBD1 (5 bases). Trimming stripped 1 base from V and 7 bases from J, with 7 bases between. In germline, CDR1 is KGHSH, CDR2 LQKENI. The CDR3 has 13 residues. This chain's CDR3 is CASSPRQNGELFF. The CDR3 region has the DNA TGTGCCAGCTCACCACGACAGAACGGGGAGCTGTTTTTT.

V gene TRBV4-1 combines with J gene TRBJ2-7; TRBD1 matches at 11 bases. This CDR3 contains 15 residues. Germline V gives CDR1 MGHRA, CDR2 YSYEKL. Trimming at V came to 2 bases and at J to 4 bases, leaving 4 bases not matched to a gene. The CDR3 coding sequence is TGCGCCAGCAGCCAACCCGGGACAGGGGGTTACGAGCAGTACTTC. It yields the protein CASSQPGTGGYEQYF.

The gene calls are TRBV2 and TRBJ1-1; TRBD1 might be the D (5 bases). V gave up 8 bases and J gave up 1 base, with 8 bases separating them. The V gene's germline CDR1 is SNHLY and CDR2 FYNNEI. The CDR3 extends over 12 amino acids. In DNA, the CDR3 is TGTGCCAGCGCCACAGGGAACACTGAAGCTTTCTTT. It is translated as CASATGNTEAFF.

The chain carries TRBV7-2 and TRBJ1-5; 9 bases line up with TRBD1. J gave up 5 bases and V 1 base, and 12 bases lay outside the gene matches. CDR1 and CDR2 from the germline V gene are SGHTA and FQGNSA. CDR3 length: 18 residues. The CDR3 nucleotides are TGTGCCAGCAGCTTAGAAGGGTGGACAGGGGAGGGGTATCAGCCCCAGCATTTT. Protein sequence: CASSLEGWTGEGYQPQHF. Variable domain in full (rest from reference TRBV7-2 and TRBJ1-5): GAGVSQSPSNKVTEKGKDVELRCDPISGHTALYWYRQSLGQGLEFLIYFQGNSAPDKSGLPSDRFSAERTGGSVSTLTIQRTQQEDSAVYLCASSLEGWTGEGYQPQHFGDGTRLSIL.

The chain links TRBV11-2 to TRBJ2-2, with 7 bases identical to TRBD2. Unmatched junction bases numbered 2, after V lost 1 base and J lost 6 bases. The CDR3 has 14 residues. Germline CDR1 and CDR2: SGHAT and FQNNGV. The CDR3 coding sequence is TGTGCCAGCAGCTTAGTGGCGGGGGCCGGGGAGCTGTTTTTT. Translation: CASSLVAGAGELFF.

This clone was seen only once. This chain connects TRBV15 to TRBJ2-3; TRBD2 might be the D (6 bases). Germline V gene sequence: CDR1 LNHNV, CDR2 YYDKDF (reference sequence). CDR3 length: 15 amino acids. The V gene lost 0 bases and the J gene lost 2 bases, with 9 bases spanning the gap. The CDR3 protein is CATSREGLDTDTQYF. The CDR3 DNA is TGTGCCACCAGCAGAGAGGGACTTGACACAGATACGCAGTATTTT.

The V gene is TRBV7-2, the J gene TRBJ1-1; unclear D gene. The CDR3 covers 14 residues. V was trimmed by 3 bases and J by 0 bases, leaving 8 bases between them. Per the germline V gene, CDR1 is SGHTA and CDR2 is FQGNSA. The CDR3 coding sequence is TGTGCCAGCAGCTTTACAGCTATGAACACTGAAGCTTTCTTT. It encodes CASSFTAMNTEAFF.

In its sample, this clone was seen once. The chain combines TRBV6-5 with TRBJ2-2, with TRBD1 identical over 7 bases. The V and J ends lost 6 bases and 6 bases, in that order; junction bases with no gene match: 4. The CDR3 covers 13 residues. Germline CDR1 and CDR2: MNHEY and SVGAGI. This CDR3 reads CASRNRGPGELFF. Here the CDR3 DNA reads TGTGCCAGCAGAAACAGGGGACCCGGGGAGCTGTTTTTT.

The chain combines TRBV7-8 with TRBJ2-3; 9 bases fit TRBD2. The CDR3 has 18 residues. Germline V gene sequence: CDR1 SGHVS, CDR2 FQNEAQ. The V gene end was trimmed by 2 bases and the J gene end by 7 bases; junction bases not matched to a gene: 16. The CDR3: CASSLWPSGIYSGNTQYF. In DNA, the CDR3 is TGTGCCAGCAGCTTATGGCCTAGCGGGATCTATTCTGGAAATACGCAGTATTTT. Drawing the rest from reference TRBV7-8 and TRBJ2-3, the complete variable domain is GAGVSQSPRYKVAKRGQDVALRCDPISGHVSLFWYQQALGQGPEFLTYFQNEAQLDKSGLPSDRFFAERPEGSVSTLKIQRTQQEDSAVYLCASSLWPSGIYSGNTQYFGPGTRLTVL.

As regards this clone: The junction departs from germline at one end; a sequencing error may be responsible. The chain recombines TRBV6-1 with TRBJ2-7; D not certain. The germline V gene has CDR1 MNHNS and CDR2 SASEGT. The length of the CDR3 is 13 residues. The CDR3 loop reads CVSAIPLRNVVLF. The CDR3 DNA sequence: TGTGTCAGCGCAATACCCCTCCGGAACGTGGTTCTGTTC.

V gene TRBV10-3 combines with J gene TRBJ2-2; D not resolved. V gave up 6 bases and J gave up 0 bases, with 17 bases separating them. Germline lookup yields CDR1 ENHRY and CDR2 SYGVKD. The CDR3 spans 17 residues. The CDR3 nucleotides are TGTGCCATCAGCGGGCTTACCCGGACGACGAACACCGGGGAGCTGTTTTTT. This sequence encodes CAISGLTRTTNTGELFF.

The genes are TRBV28 and TRBJ1-5, with 10 bases identical to TRBD1. J lost 4 bases, V lost 6 bases, and 9 bases had no gene match. The CDR3 is 16 amino acids. Looked up from germline, CDR1 is MDHEN and CDR2 is SYDVKM. The CDR3 DNA follows: TGTGCCAGCAGGCAACCGGGACAGGGGCCGAATCAGCCCCAGCATTTT. Translation gives CASRQPGQGPNQPQHF.

This clone has just one count. The V and J genes are TRBV10-2 and TRBJ2-3; no clear D gene. Germline V gene sequence: CDR1 WSHSY, CDR2 SAAADI. Trimming took 2 bases from V and 8 from J, leaving 2 bases between them. The CDR3 consists of 10 residues. The CDR3 region has the DNA TGCGCCAGCAGTGAGGGTACGCAGTATTTT. Amino acids: CASSEGTQYF.

The V call is TRBV5-1, the J call TRBJ2-7; TRBD1 matches at 7 bases. The CDR3 consists of 14 residues. CDR1 is SGHRS, CDR2 YFSETQ, per germline. V lost 4 bases to trimming and J lost 6 bases; unmatched junction nucleotides: 10. CDR3 DNA sequence: TGCGCCAGCAGCCGACGACAGGGACCAGGCGAGCAGTACTTC. This translates into CASSRRQGPGEQYF.

Regarding this clone: Other DNA sequences in this sample translate to the same CDR3. The chain is built from TRBV28 and TRBJ1-5; 7 bases fit TRBD1. Germline values: CDR1 MDHEN, CDR2 SYDVKM. CDR3 length equals 14 residues. V lost 3 bases, J lost 6 bases, and 5 bases stayed unmatched. The CDR3 DNA follows: TGTGCCAGCAGTTTGGAGACAGGGATTCAGCCCCAGCATTTT. Its translation is CASSLETGIQPQHF.

The chain carries TRBV18 and TRBJ2-3; TRBD1 or TRBD2 may be the D gene (7 bases each). This CDR3 has 15 amino acids. Deletions cut 2 bases from V and 5 bases from J, with 14 bases between. Per the germline V gene, CDR1 is KGHSH and CDR2 is LQKENI. The CDR3 sequence is CASSPAGAGGDTQYF. As DNA, the CDR3 is TGTGCCAGCTCACCAGCGGGGGCAGGGGGAGATACGCAGTATTTT. The variable domain in full, with the rest retrieved from reference TRBV18 and TRBJ2-3, is NAGVMQNPRHLVRRRGQEARLRCSPMKGHSHVYWYRQLPEEGLKFMVYLQKENIIDESGMPKERFSAEFPKEGPSILRIQQVVRGDSAAYFCASSPAGAGGDTQYFGPGTRLTVL.

This chain links TRBV28 with TRBJ2-6, with 7 bases matching TRBD1. The CDR3 consists of 17 residues. Trimming removed 4 bases from V and 2 bases from J; junction bases left unmatched: 8. Germline lookup yields CDR1 MDHEN and CDR2 SYDVKM. CDR3 residues: CASSSGQKWTGANVLTF. DNA for the CDR3: TGTGCCAGCAGTTCGGGACAGAAGTGGACTGGGGCCAACGTCCTGACTTTC.

This clone was detected once. The chain recombines TRBV9 with TRBJ2-3; 13 bases map to TRBD2. Germline V gene data show CDR1 as SGDLS and CDR2 as YYNGEE. V dropped 3 bases and J dropped 1; count of bases not matched to a gene: 11. The CDR3 runs 19 residues. CDR3 coding DNA: TGTGCCAGCAGCGATGATGGGACTAGCGGGACGTTGGGCACAGATACGCAGTATTTT. Amino acid sequence: CASSDDGTSGTLGTDTQYF.

The rearrangement uses TRBV4-2 and TRBJ2-2, with D perhaps TRBD1 (6 bases). This CDR3 spans 16 amino acids. V dropped 4 bases and J dropped 1 base, with 13 bases sitting between them. Germline values: CDR1 LGHNA, CDR2 YNFKEQ. Here the CDR3 reads CASSRIPGQNTGELFF. CDR3 sequence (DNA): TGTGCCAGCAGCCGGATCCCGGGACAGAACACCGGGGAGCTGTTTTTT.

This clone was picked up a small number of times. This chain joins TRBV7-3 and TRBJ2-3, with 7 bases fitting TRBD2. Trimming at V came to 2 bases and at J to 1 base, leaving 3 bases not matched to a gene. Germline CDR1 SGHTA, CDR2 FQGTGA. The CDR3 runs 15 residues. The CDR3, as DNA: TGTGCCAGCAGCTTAGACGCGGGGGGCACAGATACGCAGTATTTT. Translation: CASSLDAGGTDTQYF.

The chain recombines TRBV15 with TRBJ2-3; D possibly uses TRBD1 or TRBD2 (5 bases each). The V gene's germline CDR1 is LNHNV and CDR2 YYDKDF (reference sequence). The length of the CDR3 is 14 residues. The V gene lost 4 bases and the J gene lost 1 base, with 9 bases spanning the gap. This chain's CDR3 is CATSTGRGTDTQYF. Here the CDR3 DNA reads TGTGCCACCAGCACGGGACGGGGCACAGATACGCAGTATTTT.

V usage is TRBV11-2 and J usage is TRBJ1-1; D is perhaps TRBD1 (6 bases). This CDR3 spans 13 amino acids. The germline CDR1 and CDR2 sequences are SGHAT and FQNNGV. V was cut by 4 bases and J by 5 bases, with 11 bases left in between. Here the CDR3 DNA reads TGTGCCAGCAGCTCCCCAGGGGTGACTGAAGCTTTCTTT. Protein sequence: CASSSPGVTEAFF.

This clone was recorded a few times. The chain couples TRBV11-2 to TRBJ2-3; 8 bases are a match to TRBD1. CDR1 is SGHAT, CDR2 FQNNGV, per germline. Germline trimming cut 0 bases from V and 1 base from J; bases unmatched to any gene: 3. CDR3 length: 16 amino acids. CDR3 protein: CASSLDGTGGTDTQYF. Written as DNA, the CDR3 is TGTGCCAGCAGCTTAGACGGGACAGGAGGCACAGATACGCAGTATTTT.